This TCR beta chain was retrieved from a study of blood T cell repertoires in COVID-19. Background on the study: Sites in the United States, Italy and Spain provided acute and convalescent COVID-19 samples. PBMCs, B-cell-depleted T cells, or T cells provided the cDNA or gDNA that made up the material.

Germline values: CDR1 SGHNT, CDR2 YYREEE (reference sequence). The CDR3 loop spans 15 amino acids. Trimming shortened V by 3 bases and J by 2 bases, and 13 bases separated the two germline ends. This clone was counted only a few times. The authors' processing: Nucleated cell counts were estimated from reference gene primer amplification. The repertoire was sequenced with immunoSEQ multiplex PCR; TCRdb's copy has only in-frame clones and lacks some. The V and J calls and clone size were taken over from that table, and D and trimming were inferred from the DNA. The sample contains 45,000 to 55,000 clones, about 86% of which appear only once.

The sequence derives from a man between 70 and 80 years old with active COVID-19. Sequencing was done on a sample of peripheral blood. This chain joins TRBV5-4 and TRBJ2-3, with D possibly matching TRBD2 (5 bases). For the CDR3, the DNA is TGTGCCAGCAGCTCTCGGACTCGGAACACAGATACGCAGTATTTT. Translating gives CASSSRTRNTDTQYF.